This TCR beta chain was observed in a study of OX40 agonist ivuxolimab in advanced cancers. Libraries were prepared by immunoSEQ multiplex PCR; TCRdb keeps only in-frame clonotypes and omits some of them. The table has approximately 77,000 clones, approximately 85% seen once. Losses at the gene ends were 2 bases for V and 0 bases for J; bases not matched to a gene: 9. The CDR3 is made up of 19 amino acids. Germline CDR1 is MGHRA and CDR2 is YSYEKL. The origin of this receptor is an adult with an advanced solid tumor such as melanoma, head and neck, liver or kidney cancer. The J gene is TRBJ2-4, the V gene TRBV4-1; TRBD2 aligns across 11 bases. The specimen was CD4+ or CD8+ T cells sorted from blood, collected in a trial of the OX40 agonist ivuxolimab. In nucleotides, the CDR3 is TGCGCCAGCAGCCAAAAGGGTAGCGGGGGGGACCTAGCCAAAAACATTCAGTACTTC. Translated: CASSQKGSGGDLAKNIQYF.